A selection of T cell receptor beta chains follows, all from one sample in a study of cytomegalovirus exposure and HLA in healthy donors. Data came from immunoSEQ multiplex PCR; TCRdb stores just in-frame clones and leaves some out. Here the sample spans 100,000 or so clones, roughly 80% being singletons. Specimen: PBMCs. Source of these receptors: a man aged 25 to 40 in good health and CMV-seropositive. Each CDR3 is given without its conserved first and last residue.

v_call | cdr3_aa
TRBV4-2 | ASSQEGVGATNEKLF
TRBV5-1 | ASSLSLGEGAEAF
TRBV29-1 | SVEEGSGGLSEQF
TRBV5-6 | ASTRDRNYEQY
TRBV2 | ASSHREGGNQPQH
TRBV28 | ASSYRGQGNSPLH
TRBV4-1 | ASSQERAGVVYEAF
TRBV4-1 | ASSQETGINSPLH
TRBV5-1 | ASSSQGTGETQY
TRBV29-1 | SVDTDAGVKQY
TRBV19 | ASSIEGSGQGITGELF